This TCR beta chain was identified in a study of blood T cell repertoires in COVID-19. Trimming stripped 7 bases from V and 0 bases from J, with 13 bases between. CDR1 MNHEY and CDR2 SMNVEV come from the germline V gene (reference sequence). The CDR3 length is 14 residues. The study assigned cohorts using participant-reported clinical history. The recovered donors of Cohort 3 showed two negative PCRs, clearance, or symptom resolution. Measured with immunoSEQ multiplex PCR; TCRdb has only the in-frame clones, and not every one. This table holds some 200,000 clones, approximately 82% found once. This clonotype was obtained from a woman aged 45-60 years who had recovered from COVID-19. Sequenced input: PBMCs or T cells enriched from blood (not recorded which). V and J are TRBV27 and TRBJ2-7; D is unresolved. The CDR3 DNA is TGTGCCAGCAAACCAAGCGAGTTCTCCTACGAGCAGTACTTC. Translation gives CASKPSEFSYEQYF.